This T cell receptor beta chain originates from a study of metastatic and nonmetastatic thyroid tumors. Study in general: Malignant thyroid and benign thyroid patients provided blood and tumor or nodule tissue whose repertoires were compared. Study-wide points: Malignant thyroid tumors reportedly exceeded benign nodules significantly in TCR beta diversity, with the difference appearing in blood and tumor.

This clone has at least ten counts. Its target is unknown. Each patient went into thyroid surgery without having received any treatment. V dropped 7 bases and J dropped 1; count of bases not matched to a gene: 4. CDR3 length equals 14 residues. As processed by the authors: The distant-metastasis classifier for papillary thyroid cancer was built from CDR3 differences across clinicopathological groups. TCRdb reprocessed the PCR reads via MiXCR. Clone size and V and J calls follow TCRdb, not the original study. The table includes some 30,000 clones, under 14% detected once. V and J are TRBV12-3 or TRBV12-4 and TRBJ2-1; TRBD2 matches 7 bases. The material sequenced was blood. This TCR was recovered from a female donor with papillary thyroid cancer or a benign thyroid nodule (not recorded which). Some clones in this sample may be carry-over from other donors' samples. DNA for the CDR3: TGTGCCAGCACTGGGGGGGGGTCCTACAATGAGCAGTTCTTC. Protein sequence: CASTGGGSYNEQFF.